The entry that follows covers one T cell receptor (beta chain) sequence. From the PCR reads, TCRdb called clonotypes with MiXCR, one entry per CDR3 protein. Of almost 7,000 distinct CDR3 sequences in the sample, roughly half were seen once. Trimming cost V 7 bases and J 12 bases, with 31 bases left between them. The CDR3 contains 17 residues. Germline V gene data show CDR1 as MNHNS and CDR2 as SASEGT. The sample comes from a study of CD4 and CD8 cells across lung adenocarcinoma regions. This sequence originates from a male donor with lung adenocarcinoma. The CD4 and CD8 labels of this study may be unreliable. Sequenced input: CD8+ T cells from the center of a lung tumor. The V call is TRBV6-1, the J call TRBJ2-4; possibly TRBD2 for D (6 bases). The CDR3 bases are TGTGCCAGCACCCGAGCCCCGGGACTGGGAGCCAAAGACACTCAGTACTTC. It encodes CASTRAPGLGAKDTQYF.